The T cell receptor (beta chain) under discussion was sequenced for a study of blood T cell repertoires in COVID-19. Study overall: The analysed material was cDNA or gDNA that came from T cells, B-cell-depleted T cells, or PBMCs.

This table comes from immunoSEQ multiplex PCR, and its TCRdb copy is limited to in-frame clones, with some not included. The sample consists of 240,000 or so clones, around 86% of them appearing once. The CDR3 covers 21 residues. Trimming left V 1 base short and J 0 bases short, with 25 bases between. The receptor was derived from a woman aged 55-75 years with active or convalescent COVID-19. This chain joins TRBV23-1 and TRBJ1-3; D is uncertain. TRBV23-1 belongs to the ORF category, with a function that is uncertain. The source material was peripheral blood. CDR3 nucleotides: TGCGCCAGCAGTCAATGTTGCCCCTCAATAGTCCCAACGCTCTCTGGAAACACCATATATTTT. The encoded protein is CASSQCCPSIVPTLSGNTIYF.